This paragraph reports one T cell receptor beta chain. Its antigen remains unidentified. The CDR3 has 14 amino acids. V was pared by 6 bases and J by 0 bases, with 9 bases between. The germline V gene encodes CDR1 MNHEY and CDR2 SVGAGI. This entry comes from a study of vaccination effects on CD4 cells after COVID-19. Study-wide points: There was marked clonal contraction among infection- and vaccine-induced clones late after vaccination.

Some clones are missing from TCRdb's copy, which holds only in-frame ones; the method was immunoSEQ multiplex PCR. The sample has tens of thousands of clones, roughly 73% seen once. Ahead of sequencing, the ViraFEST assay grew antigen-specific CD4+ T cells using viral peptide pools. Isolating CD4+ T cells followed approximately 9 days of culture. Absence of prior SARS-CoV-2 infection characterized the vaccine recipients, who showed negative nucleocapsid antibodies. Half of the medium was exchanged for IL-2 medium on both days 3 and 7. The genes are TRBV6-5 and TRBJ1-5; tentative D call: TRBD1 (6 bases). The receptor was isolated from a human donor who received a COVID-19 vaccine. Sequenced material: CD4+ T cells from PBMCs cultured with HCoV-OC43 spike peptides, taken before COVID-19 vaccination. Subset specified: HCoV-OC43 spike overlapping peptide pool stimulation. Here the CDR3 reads CASRPDSSNQPQHF. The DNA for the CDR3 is TGTGCCAGCAGACCGGACAGTAGCAATCAGCCCCAGCATTTT.